This TCR beta chain derives from a study of blood T cell repertoires in COVID-19. The overall study: PBMCs, B-cell-depleted T cells, or T cells were the source of the cDNA or gDNA that made up the material.

The assay was immunoSEQ multiplex PCR, and TCRdb's table has in-frame clones only and misses some. There are 150,000 to 200,000 clones in the sample; approximately 90% occur only once, and 6% to 7.5% lies in the top ten. V was trimmed by 6 bases and J by 0 bases, leaving 6 bases between them. CDR1 and CDR2 (germline): SQVTM, ANQGSEA. This CDR3 region has 11 residues. This clonotype was sampled from a woman aged 80 or over in a cohort sampled during active or convalescent COVID-19. Sequencing used peripheral blood. This sequence joins TRBV29-1 and TRBJ2-7; D uncertain. The CDR3 reads CSVAGSYEQYF. The CDR3, as DNA: TGCAGCGTCGCCGGCTCCTACGAGCAGTACTTC.